This T cell receptor (beta chain) was sequenced during a study of T cell responses to AZD1222 COVID-19 vaccine. This clone was observed once. The protocol was immunoSEQ multiplex PCR, while the TCRdb copy is restricted to in-frame clones and leaves out a portion. The sample holds about 170,000 clones; around 90% are singletons and the top ten take about 3%. In germline, CDR1 is SGHRS, CDR2 YFSETQ. The CDR3 sequence is 18 residues long. The germline V and J ends were trimmed by 0 bases and 1 base, with 17 bases remaining between them. This chain links TRBV5-1 with TRBJ2-4; D remains ambiguous. The sample was peripheral blood, taken on day 0 of AZD1222 vaccination. This clonotype was sampled from an adult in good health. In DNA, the CDR3 is TGCGCCAGCAGCTTGGCCCCGTTAACAGACCGGGCCAAAAACATTCAGTACTTC. Translating it yields CASSLAPLTDRAKNIQYF.